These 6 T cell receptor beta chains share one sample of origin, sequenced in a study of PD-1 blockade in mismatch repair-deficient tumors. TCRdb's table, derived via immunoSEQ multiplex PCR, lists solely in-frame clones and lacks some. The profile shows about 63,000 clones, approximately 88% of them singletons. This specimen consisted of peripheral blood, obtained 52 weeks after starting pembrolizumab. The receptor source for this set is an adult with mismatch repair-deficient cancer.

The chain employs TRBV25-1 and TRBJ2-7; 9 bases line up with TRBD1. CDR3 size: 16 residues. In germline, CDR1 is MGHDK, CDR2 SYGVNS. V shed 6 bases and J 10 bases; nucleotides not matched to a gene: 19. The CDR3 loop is CASSGRPGTGLPIQYF. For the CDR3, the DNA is TGTGCCAGCAGCGGGAGGCCTGGGACAGGGCTTCCTATACAGTACTTC.

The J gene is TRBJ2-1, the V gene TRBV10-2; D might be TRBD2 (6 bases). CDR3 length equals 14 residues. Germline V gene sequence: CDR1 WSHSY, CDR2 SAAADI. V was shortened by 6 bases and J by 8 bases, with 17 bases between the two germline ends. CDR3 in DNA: TGCGCCAGCAGCGGGGCCTTTGGGGGGTATGAGCAGTTCTTC. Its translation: CASSGAFGGYEQFF.

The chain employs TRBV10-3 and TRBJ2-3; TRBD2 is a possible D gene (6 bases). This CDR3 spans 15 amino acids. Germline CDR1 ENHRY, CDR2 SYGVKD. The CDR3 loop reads CSAGGADLSTDTQYF. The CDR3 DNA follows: TGTTCCGCTGGAGGGGCGGACCTCAGCACAGATACGCAGTATTTT.

CDR3 region: CASSPPGSGRSYEQYF. DNA for the CDR3: TGTGCCAGCAGCCCGCCGGGTAGCGGGAGATCCTACGAGCAGTACTTC. The V gene is TRBV5-4, the J gene TRBJ2-7; 9 bases map to TRBD2. Germline trimming cut 4 bases from V and 1 base from J; bases unmatched to any gene: 9. The CDR3 is 16 amino acids. Germline V gene lookup returns CDR1 SGHNT and CDR2 YYREEE (reference sequence).

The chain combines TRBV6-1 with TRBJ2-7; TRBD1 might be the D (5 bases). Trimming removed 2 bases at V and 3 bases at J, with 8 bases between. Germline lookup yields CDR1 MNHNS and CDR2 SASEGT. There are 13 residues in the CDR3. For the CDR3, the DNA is TGTGCCAGCAGTGAATTAGACAGCTACGAGCAGTACTTC. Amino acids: CASSELDSYEQYF.

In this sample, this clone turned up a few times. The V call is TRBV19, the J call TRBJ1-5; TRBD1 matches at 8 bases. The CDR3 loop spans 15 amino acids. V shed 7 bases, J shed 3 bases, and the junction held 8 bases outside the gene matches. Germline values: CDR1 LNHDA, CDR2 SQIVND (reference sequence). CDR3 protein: CASTPDRGYNQPQHF. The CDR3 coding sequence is TGTGCCAGTACCCCCGACAGGGGCTACAATCAGCCCCAGCATTTT.